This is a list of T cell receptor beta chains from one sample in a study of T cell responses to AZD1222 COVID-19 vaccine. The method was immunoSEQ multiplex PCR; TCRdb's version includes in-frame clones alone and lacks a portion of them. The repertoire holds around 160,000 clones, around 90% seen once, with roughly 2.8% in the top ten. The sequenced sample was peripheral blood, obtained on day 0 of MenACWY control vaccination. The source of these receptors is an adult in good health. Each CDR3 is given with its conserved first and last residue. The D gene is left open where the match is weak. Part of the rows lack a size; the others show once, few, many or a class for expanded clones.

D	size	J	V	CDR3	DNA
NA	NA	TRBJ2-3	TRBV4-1	CASSQGFIAEPLTDTQYF	TGCGCCAGCAGCCAAGGGTTCATAGCGGAACCACTCACAGATACGCAGTATTTT
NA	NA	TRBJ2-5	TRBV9	CASSVVAGPPETQYF	TGTGCCAGCAGCGTAGTGGCGGGACCTCCCGAGACCCAGTACTTC
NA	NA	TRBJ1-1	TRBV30	CAWGADTTEAFF	TGTGCCTGGGGGGCCGACACCACTGAAGCTTTCTTT
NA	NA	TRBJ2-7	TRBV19	CASSTKGGPSYEQYF	TGTGCCAGTAGTACCAAGGGCGGGCCCTCCTACGAGCAGTACTTC
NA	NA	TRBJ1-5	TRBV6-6	CASSYSRGGDQPQHF	TGTGCCAGCAGTTACTCCCGAGGCGGGGATCAGCCCCAGCATTTT
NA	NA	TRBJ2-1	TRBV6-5	CASSYDGYNEQFF	TGTGCCAGCAGTTACGATGGGTACAATGAGCAGTTCTTC
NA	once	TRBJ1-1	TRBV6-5	CASSFQSRVTEAFF	TGTGCCAGCAGTTTTCAGTCAAGGGTCACTGAAGCTTTCTTT
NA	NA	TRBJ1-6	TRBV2	CASSVESRNNSPLHF	TGTGCCAGCAGTGTGGAGTCGCGGAATAATTCACCCCTCCACTTT
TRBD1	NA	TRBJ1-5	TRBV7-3	CASSSRGQASNQPQHF	TGTGCCAGCAGCTCCAGGGGACAGGCTAGCAATCAGCCCCAGCATTTT
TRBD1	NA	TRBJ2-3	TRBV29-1	CSLGTGSSTDTQYF	TGCAGTCTCGGGACAGGATCTAGCACAGATACGCAGTATTTT
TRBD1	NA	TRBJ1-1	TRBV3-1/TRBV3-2	CASSHSDRGTEAFF	TGTGCCAGCAGCCACTCAGACAGGGGCACTGAAGCTTTCTTT
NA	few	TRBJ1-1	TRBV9	CASSVAGGGVTATEAFF	TGTGCCAGCAGCGTAGCAGGTGGGGGTGTTACGGCGACTGAAGCTTTCTTT
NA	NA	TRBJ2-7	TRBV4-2	CASSQDFQYYEQYF	TGTGCCAGCAGCCAAGATTTCCAGTATTACGAGCAGTACTTC
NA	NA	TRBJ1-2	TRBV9	CASSESHLYGYTF	TGTGCCAGCAGCGAGTCCCACCTCTATGGCTACACCTTC
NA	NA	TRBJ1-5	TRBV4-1	CASSRGETGSGNQPQHF	TGCGCCAGCAGCCGGGGGGAGACTGGATCCGGCAATCAGCCCCAGCATTTT
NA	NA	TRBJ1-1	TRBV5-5	CASSLVGGLDTEAFF	TGTGCCAGCAGCTTGGTCGGGGGGCTAGACACTGAAGCTTTCTTT
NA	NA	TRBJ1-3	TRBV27	CASSNTGFTSSGNTIYF	TGTGCCAGCAGCAACACCGGGTTTACAAGCTCTGGAAACACCATATATTTT
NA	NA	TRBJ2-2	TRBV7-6	CASSPTGTNTGELFF	TGTGCCAGCAGCCCAACCGGGACGAACACCGGGGAGCTGTTTTTT
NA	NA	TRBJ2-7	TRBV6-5	CASTTMVGTNYEQYF	TGTGCCAGCACCACGATGGTTGGCACGAACTACGAGCAGTACTTC
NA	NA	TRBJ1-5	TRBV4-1	CASSHARGGRTQHF	TGCGCCAGCAGCCACGCAAGAGGGGGGAGGACCCAGCATTTT
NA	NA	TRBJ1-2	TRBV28	CASSFWTDGYTF	TGTGCCAGCAGTTTTTGGACAGATGGCTACACCTTC
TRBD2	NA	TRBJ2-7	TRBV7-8	CASNRELAGGSYEQYF	TGTGCCAGCAACCGAGAACTAGCGGGAGGTTCCTACGAGCAGTACTTC
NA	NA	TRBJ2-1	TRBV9	CASSVSSGRVEGEQFF	TGTGCCAGCAGCGTATCCAGCGGACGGGTTGAGGGTGAGCAGTTCTTC
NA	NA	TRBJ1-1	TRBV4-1	CASRGRTNTEAFF	TGCGCCAGCAGGGGACGGACGAACACTGAAGCTTTCTTT
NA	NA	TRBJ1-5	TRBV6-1	CASSEATGFGQPQHF	TGTGCCAGCAGTGAAGCCACAGGTTTCGGACAGCCCCAGCATTTT
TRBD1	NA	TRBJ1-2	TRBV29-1	CSVGGGTGHLGGYTF	TGCAGCGTTGGAGGGGGGACAGGCCACCTCGGAGGCTACACCTTC
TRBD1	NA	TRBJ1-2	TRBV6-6	CASTRDSYGYTF	TGTGCCAGCACCCGGGACAGCTATGGCTACACCTTC
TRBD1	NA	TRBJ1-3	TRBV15	CATSRDLGQTRDSGNTIYF	TGTGCCACCAGCAGAGATTTGGGACAGACAAGGGACTCTGGAAACACCATATATTTT
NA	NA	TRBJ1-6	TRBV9	CASSVSAESGNSPLHF	TGTGCCAGCAGCGTCTCGGCCGAATCAGGCAATTCACCCCTCCACTTT
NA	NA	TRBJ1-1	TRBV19	CASSRRGDTEAFF	TGTGCCAGTAGTAGAAGGGGGGACACTGAAGCTTTCTTT
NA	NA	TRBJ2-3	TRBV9	CANSTGGFWDTQYF	TGTGCCAACAGTACTGGGGGGTTTTGGGATACGCAGTATTTT
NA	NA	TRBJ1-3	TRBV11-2	CASSPAGPGNTIYF	TGTGCCAGCAGCCCCGCGGGACCTGGAAACACCATATATTTT
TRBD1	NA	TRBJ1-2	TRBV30	CAWTGGQYGYTF	TGTGCCTGGACAGGGGGACAATATGGCTACACCTTC
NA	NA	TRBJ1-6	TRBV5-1	CASSYDRINSPLHF	TGCGCCAGCAGCTACGACAGAATCAATTCACCCCTCCACTTT
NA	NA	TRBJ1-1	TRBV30	CAWSVPLNTEAFF	TGTGCCTGGAGTGTACCCCTGAACACTGAAGCTTTCTTT
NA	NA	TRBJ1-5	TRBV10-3	CAISESGNSNQPQHF	TGTGCCATCAGTGAGTCAGGGAATAGCAATCAGCCCCAGCATTTT
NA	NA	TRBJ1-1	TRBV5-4	CASSLAVENTEAFF	TGTGCCAGCAGCTTGGCAGTGGAGAACACTGAAGCTTTCTTT
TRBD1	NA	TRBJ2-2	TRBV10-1	CASSDRGRGTGELFF	TGCGCCAGCAGCGACAGGGGGCGAGGGACCGGGGAGCTGTTTTTT
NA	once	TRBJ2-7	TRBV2	CASSGLVLYEQYF	TGTGCCAGCAGTGGTCTAGTCCTCTACGAGCAGTACTTC
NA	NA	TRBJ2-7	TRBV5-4	CASSLGTEYEQYF	TGTGCCAGCAGCTTGGGGACAGAATACGAGCAGTACTTC
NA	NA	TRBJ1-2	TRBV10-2	CASKNGQGPNYGYTF	TGCGCCAGCAAAAACGGCCAGGGCCCTAACTATGGCTACACCTTC